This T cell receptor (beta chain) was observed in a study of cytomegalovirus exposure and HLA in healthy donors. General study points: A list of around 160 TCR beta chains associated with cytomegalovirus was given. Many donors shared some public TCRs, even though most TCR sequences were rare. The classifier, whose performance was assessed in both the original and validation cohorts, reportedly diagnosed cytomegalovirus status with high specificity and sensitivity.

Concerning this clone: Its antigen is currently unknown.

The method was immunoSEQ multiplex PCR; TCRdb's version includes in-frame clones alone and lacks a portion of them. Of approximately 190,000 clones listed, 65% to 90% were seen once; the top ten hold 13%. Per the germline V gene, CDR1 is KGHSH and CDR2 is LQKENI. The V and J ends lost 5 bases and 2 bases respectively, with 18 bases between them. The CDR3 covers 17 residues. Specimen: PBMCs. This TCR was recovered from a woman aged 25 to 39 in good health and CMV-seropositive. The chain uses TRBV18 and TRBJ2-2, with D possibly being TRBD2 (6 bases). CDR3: CASSIIGRSGNTGELFF. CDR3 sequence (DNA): TGTGCCAGCTCAATCATAGGGAGGTCGGGAAACACCGGGGAGCTGTTTTTT. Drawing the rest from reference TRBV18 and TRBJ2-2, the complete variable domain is NAGVMQNPRHLVRRRGQEARLRCSPMKGHSHVYWYRQLPEEGLKFMVYLQKENIIDESGMPKERFSAEFPKEGPSILRIQQVVRGDSAAYFCASSIIGRSGNTGELFFGEGSRLTVL.